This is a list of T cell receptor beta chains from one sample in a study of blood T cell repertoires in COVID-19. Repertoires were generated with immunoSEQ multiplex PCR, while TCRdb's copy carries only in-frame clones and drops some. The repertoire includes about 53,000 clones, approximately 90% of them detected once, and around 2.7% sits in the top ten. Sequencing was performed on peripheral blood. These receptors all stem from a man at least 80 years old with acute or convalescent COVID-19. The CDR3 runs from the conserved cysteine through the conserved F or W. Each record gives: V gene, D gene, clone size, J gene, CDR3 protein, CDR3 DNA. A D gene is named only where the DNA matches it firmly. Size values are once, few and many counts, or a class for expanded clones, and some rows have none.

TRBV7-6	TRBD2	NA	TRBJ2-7	CASSLEGLANEQYF	TGTGCCAGCAGCTTGGAAGGACTAGCGAACGAGCAGTACTTC
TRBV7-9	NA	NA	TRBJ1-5	CASSLDRGDQPQHF	TGTGCCAGCAGCTTAGATAGGGGCGATCAGCCCCAGCATTTT
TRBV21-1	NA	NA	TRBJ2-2	CASSKEGHPNTGELFF	TGTGCCAGCAGCAAAGAGGGACACCCGAACACCGGGGAGCTGTTTTTT
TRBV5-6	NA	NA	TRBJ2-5	CASSLGGPALQETQYF	TGTGCCAGCAGCTTGGGGGGCCCAGCCCTCCAAGAGACCCAGTACTTC
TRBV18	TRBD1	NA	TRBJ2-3	CASSPRQGSFTDTQYF	TGTGCCAGCTCCCCGCGACAGGGGTCGTTTACAGATACGCAGTATTTT
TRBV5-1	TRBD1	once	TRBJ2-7	CASRGTGSSYEQYF	TGCGCCAGCCGAGGGACAGGCAGCTCCTACGAGCAGTACTTC
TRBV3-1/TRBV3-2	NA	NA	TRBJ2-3	CASSQDLQPGHLNPTDTQYF	TGTGCCAGCAGCCAAGACCTACAACCGGGACACCTAAACCCCACAGATACGCAGTATTTT
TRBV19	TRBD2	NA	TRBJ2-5	CATASGGPAETQYF	TGTGCCACCGCTAGCGGGGGGCCTGCGGAGACCCAGTACTTC
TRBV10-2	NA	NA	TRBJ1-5	CASSDSSSGSNQPQHF	TGCGCCAGCAGTGATTCGTCCTCGGGAAGCAATCAGCCCCAGCATTTT
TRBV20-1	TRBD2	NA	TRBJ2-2	CSASERGFNTGELFF	TGCAGTGCTAGTGAGCGGGGGTTCAACACCGGGGAGCTGTTTTTT
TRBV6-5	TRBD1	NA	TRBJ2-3	CASSHRDRGTDTQYF	TGTGCCAGCAGTCACCGGGACAGGGGGACAGATACGCAGTATTTT
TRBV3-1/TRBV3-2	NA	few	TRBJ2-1	CASSQYDGRGNEQFF	TGTGCCAGCAGCCAATATGACGGCCGGGGGAATGAGCAGTTCTTC
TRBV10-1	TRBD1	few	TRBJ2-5	CASSRDSSDGTQYF	TGCGCCAGCAGTCGGGACAGCTCTGATGGGACCCAGTACTTC
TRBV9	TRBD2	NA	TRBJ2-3	CASSVRSGGASTDTQYF	TGTGCCAGCAGCGTACGTAGCGGGGGGGCTAGCACAGATACGCAGTATTTT
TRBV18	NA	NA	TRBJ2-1	CASSPAGLTSNNEQFF	TGTGCCAGCTCACCAGCAGGGCTAACGTCTAACAATGAGCAGTTCTTC
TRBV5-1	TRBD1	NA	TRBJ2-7	CASSPRQGAQSEQYF	TGCGCCAGCAGCCCTCGACAGGGGGCTCAAAGCGAGCAGTACTTC
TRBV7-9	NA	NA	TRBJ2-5	CASSSAGAGKETQYF	TGTGCCAGCAGCTCCGCGGGGGCGGGGAAAGAGACCCAGTACTTC
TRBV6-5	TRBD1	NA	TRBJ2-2	CASSRGQGGPGELFF	TGTGCCAGCAGTCGAGGACAGGGCGGGCCCGGGGAGCTGTTTTTT
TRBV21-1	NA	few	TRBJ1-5	CASSPKRTSPQPQHF	TGTGCCAGCAGCCCAAAGAGAACGTCCCCTCAGCCCCAGCATTTT
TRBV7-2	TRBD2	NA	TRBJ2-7	CASSLEGTNSYEQYF	TGTGCCAGCAGCTTAGAGGGGACTAACTCCTACGAGCAGTACTTC
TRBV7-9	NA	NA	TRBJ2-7	CASSLGGQGTNEQYF	TGTGCCAGCAGCTTAGGCGGCCAGGGTACTAACGAGCAGTACTTC
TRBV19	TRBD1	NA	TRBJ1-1	CASSRQGGETEAFF	TGTGCCAGTAGTAGACAGGGTGGAGAAACTGAAGCTTTCTTT
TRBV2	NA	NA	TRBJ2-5	CASMGHQETQYF	TGTGCCAGCATGGGGCACCAAGAGACCCAGTACTTC
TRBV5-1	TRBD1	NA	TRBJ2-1	CASSSPGQNYNEQFF	TGCGCCAGCAGCTCCCCGGGACAGAATTACAATGAGCAGTTCTTC
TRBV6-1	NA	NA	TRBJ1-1	CASSERDIRGNTEAFF	TGTGCCAGCAGTGAAAGGGACATCAGGGGGAACACTGAAGCTTTCTTT
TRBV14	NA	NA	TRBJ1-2	CASSQGWSGTYGYTF	TGTGCCAGCAGCCAAGGGTGGTCAGGAACCTATGGCTACACCTTC
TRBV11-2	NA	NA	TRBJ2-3	CASSLGPGTDTQYF	TGTGCCAGCAGCTTAGGGCCAGGGACAGATACGCAGTATTTT
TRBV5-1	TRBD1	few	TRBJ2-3	CASSAPGQSTDTQYF	TGCGCCAGCAGCGCACCGGGACAGAGCACAGATACGCAGTATTTT
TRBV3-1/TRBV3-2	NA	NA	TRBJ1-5	CASSPGGAESNQPQHF	TGTGCCAGCAGCCCCGGGGGAGCGGAAAGCAATCAGCCCCAGCATTTT
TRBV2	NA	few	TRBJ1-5	CASSGTIGGQPQHF	TGTGCCAGCAGTGGTACCATTGGGGGGCAGCCCCAGCATTTT
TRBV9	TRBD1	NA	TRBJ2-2	CASSSWTGSGTGELFF	TGTGCCAGCAGCTCCTGGACAGGAAGTGGGACCGGGGAGCTGTTTTTT
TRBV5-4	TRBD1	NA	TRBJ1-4	CASSLPGQGGEKLFF	TGTGCCAGCAGCTTACCGGGACAGGGTGGGGAAAAACTGTTTTTT
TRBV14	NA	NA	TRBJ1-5	CASSQGGGNQPQHF	TGTGCCAGCAGCCAAGGGGGAGGCAATCAGCCCCAGCATTTT
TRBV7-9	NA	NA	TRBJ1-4	CASSQSLEELFF	TGTGCCAGCAGCCAAAGCCTAGAGGAACTGTTTTTT
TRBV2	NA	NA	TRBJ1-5	CASSHLTEDQPQHF	TGTGCCAGCAGCCACCTGACAGAGGATCAGCCCCAGCATTTT
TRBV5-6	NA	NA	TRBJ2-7	CASSLEAYEQYF	TGTGCCAGCAGCTTGGAAGCGTACGAGCAGTACTTC
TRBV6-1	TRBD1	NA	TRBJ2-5	CASSDRGQGRETQYF	TGTGCCAGCAGTGACCGGGGACAGGGGCGCGAGACCCAGTACTTC
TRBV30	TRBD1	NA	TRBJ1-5	CAWETGGGQPQHF	TGTGCCTGGGAGACAGGGGGCGGACAGCCCCAGCATTTT
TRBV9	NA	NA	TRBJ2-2	CASSPPRVNTGELFF	TGTGCCAGCAGCCCGCCAAGAGTAAACACCGGGGAGCTGTTTTTT
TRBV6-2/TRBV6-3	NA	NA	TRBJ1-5	CASSAPSGGDQPQHF	TGTGCCAGCAGCGCACCCTCTGGGGGGGATCAGCCCCAGCATTTT
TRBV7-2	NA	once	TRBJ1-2	CASSSRLIGYTF	TGTGCCAGCAGCTCCCGACTGATTGGCTACACCTTC